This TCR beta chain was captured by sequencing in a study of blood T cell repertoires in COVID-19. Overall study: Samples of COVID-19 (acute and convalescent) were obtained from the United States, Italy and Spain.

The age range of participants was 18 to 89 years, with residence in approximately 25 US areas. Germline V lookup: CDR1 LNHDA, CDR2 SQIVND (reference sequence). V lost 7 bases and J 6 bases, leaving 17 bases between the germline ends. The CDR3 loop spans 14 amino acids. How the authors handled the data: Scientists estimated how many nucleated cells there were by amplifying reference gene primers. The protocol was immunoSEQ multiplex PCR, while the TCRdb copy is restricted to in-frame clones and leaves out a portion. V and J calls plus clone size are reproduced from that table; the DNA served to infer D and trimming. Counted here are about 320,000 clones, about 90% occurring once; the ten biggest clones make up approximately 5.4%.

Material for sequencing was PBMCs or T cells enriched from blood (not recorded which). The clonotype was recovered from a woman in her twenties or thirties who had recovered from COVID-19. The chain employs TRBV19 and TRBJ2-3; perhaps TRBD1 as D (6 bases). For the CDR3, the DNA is TGTGCCAGTATATCGTGGGGACAAGACGATACGCAGTATTTT. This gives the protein CASISWGQDDTQYF.